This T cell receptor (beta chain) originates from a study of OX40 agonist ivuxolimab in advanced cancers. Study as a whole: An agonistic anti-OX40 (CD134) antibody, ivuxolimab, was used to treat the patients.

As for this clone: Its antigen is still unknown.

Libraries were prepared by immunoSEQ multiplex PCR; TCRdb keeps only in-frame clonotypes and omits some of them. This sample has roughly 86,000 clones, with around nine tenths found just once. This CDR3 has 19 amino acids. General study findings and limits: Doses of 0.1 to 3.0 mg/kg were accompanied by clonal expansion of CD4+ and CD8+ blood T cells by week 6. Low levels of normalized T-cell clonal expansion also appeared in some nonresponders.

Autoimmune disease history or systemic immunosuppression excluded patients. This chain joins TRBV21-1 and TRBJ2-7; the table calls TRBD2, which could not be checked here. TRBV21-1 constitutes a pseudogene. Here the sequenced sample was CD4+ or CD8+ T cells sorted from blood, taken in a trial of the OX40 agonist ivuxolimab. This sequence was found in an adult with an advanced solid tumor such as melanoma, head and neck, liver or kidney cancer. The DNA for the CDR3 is TGTGCCAGCAGCAAAGAAATTAGCGGGAGGACCCCCAGCTCCTACGAGCAGTACTTC. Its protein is CASSKEISGRTPSSYEQYF.